This record looks at one T cell receptor (beta chain) sequence and its context. Its antigen is currently unknown. The authors reverse transcribed all of the isolated RNA, so sequencing captured expressed TCRB transcripts. The data were produced by immunoSEQ multiplex PCR, yet TCRdb's version contains in-frame clones alone and is incomplete. The profile shows 300,000 to 450,000 clones, over 8.5% of them singletons. The sample comes from a study of beta chain features in type 1 diabetes. Study-wide background: Healthy donors and patients had similar age, gender and cell yields. Points from the study as a whole: It was among patients, rather than healthy donors, that naive, central memory and Treg TCRB repertoires appeared more similar. Patients with Type 1 diabetes showed moderately but significantly shorter TCRB CDR3s in all four CD4+ subsets.

Germline V lookup: CDR1 LNHDA, CDR2 SQIVND (reference sequence). Trimming removed 5 bases from V and 8 bases from J, with 21 bases in between. The CDR3 consists of 15 residues. Purity (above 95%) was reached by all sorted populations. Sequences were obtained from central memory CD4+ T cells from blood. This receptor was obtained from a man aged 25-45 years with type 1 diabetes. This chain links TRBV19 with TRBJ1-1, with D possibly TRBD1 on 5 matching bases. Written as DNA, the CDR3 is TGTGCCAGTAGTCCCCAAGGGGCCGCCGGAGGAGAAGCTTTCTTT. It specifies CASSPQGAAGGEAFF.